This T cell receptor beta chain was profiled in a study of response to subunit inactivated influenza vaccine. V gave up 2 bases and J gave up 0 bases, with 14 bases separating them. The CDR3 loop spans 16 amino acids. Study-wide points: Authors suggested few new T cells are recruited by each seasonal influenza vaccination.

TCRdb passed the RT-PCR reads through MiXCR, listing each CDR3 protein once. The profile covers about 190,000 distinct CDR3 sequences, with around 15% appearing a single time and approximately 25% taken by the ten largest. There are many counts of this clonotype. Its antigen is unidentified. The clonotype was recovered from a man aged 45-65 years who received an inactivated influenza vaccine. The chain recombines TRBV12-3 or TRBV12-4 with TRBJ2-7; maybe TRBD1 (5 bases). Sequenced here: CD8+ T cells sorted from PBMCs, sampled 5 days after vaccination. The CDR3 loop reads CASSLTGQTSSYEQYF. For the CDR3, the DNA is TGTGCCAGCAGTTTAACAGGACAAACGAGCTCCTACGAGCAGTACTTC.